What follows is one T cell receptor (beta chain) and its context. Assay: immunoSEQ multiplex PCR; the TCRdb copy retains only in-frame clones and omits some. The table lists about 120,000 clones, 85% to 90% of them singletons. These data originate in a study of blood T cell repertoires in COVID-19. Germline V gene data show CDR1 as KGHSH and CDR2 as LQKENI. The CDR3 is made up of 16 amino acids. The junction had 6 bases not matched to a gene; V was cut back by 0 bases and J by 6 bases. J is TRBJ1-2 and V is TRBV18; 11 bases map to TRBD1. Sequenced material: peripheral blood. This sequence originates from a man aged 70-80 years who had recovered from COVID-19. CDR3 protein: CASSPPVDRGQDGYTF. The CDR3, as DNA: TGTGCCAGCTCACCACCGGTGGACAGGGGGCAGGATGGCTACACCTTC.